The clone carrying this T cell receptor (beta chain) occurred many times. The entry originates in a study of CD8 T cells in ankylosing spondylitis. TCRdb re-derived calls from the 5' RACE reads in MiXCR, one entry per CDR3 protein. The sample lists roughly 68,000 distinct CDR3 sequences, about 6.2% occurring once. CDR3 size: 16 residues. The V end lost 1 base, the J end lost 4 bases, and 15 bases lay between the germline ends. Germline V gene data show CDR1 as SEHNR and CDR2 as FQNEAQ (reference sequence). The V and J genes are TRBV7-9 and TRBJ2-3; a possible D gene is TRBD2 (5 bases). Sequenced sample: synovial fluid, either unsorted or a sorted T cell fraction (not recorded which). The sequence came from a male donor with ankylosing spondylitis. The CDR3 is CASSLGISVGSDTQYF. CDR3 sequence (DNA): TGTGCCAGCAGCTTAGGGATTAGCGTGGGGTCAGATACGCAGTATTTT. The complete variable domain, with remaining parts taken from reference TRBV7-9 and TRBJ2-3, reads DTGVSQNPRHKITKRGQNVTFRCDPISEHNRLYWYRQTLGQGPEFLTYFQNEAQLEKSRLLSDRFSAERPKGSFSTLEIQRTEQGDSAMYLCASSLGISVGSDTQYFGPGTRLTVL.